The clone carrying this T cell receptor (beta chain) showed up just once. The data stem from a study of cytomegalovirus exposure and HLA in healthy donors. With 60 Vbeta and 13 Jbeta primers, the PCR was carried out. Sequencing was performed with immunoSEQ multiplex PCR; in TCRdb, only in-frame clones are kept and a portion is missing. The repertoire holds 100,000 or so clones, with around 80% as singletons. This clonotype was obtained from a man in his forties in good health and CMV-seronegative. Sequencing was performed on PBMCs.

CDR3 sequence (DNA): TGTGCCAGTAGTATACCAGGGGGCCCCTATGGCTACACCTTC. It translates to CASSIPGGPYGYTF. The V and J genes are TRBV19 and TRBJ1-2; 8 bases map to TRBD1. The CDR3 loop spans 14 amino acids. With V trimmed by 2 bases and J by 4 bases, 3 bases remained unmatched. Per germline, CDR1 LNHDA and CDR2 SQIVND (reference sequence).